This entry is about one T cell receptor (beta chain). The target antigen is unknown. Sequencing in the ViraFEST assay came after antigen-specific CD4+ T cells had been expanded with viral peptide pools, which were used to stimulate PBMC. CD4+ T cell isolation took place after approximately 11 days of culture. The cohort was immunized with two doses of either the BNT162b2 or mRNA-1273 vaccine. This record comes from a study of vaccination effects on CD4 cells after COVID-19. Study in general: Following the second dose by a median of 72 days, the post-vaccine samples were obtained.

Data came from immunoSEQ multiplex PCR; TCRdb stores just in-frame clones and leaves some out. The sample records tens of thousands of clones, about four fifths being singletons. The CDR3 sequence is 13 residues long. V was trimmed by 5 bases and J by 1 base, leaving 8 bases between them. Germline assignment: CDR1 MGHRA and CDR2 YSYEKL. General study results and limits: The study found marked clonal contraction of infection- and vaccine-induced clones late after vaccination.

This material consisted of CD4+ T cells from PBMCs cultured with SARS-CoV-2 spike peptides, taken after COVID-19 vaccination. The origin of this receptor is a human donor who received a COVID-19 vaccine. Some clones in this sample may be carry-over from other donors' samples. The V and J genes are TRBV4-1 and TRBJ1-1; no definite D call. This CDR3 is CASSARRNTEAFF. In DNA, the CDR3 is TGCGCCAGCAGCGCTCGACGGAACACTGAAGCTTTCTTT.